The clone carrying this TCR beta chain was counted at least ten times. Its antigen is undetermined. Making use of molecular barcodes, quantitative 5'-RACE generated TCR beta libraries. MiXCR, run by TCRdb on the 5' RACE reads, gives a single entry per CDR3 protein. Of approximately 240,000 distinct CDR3 sequences in the sample, over 9.5% are singletons; the top ten hold 2.6%. The data derive from a study of CD8 T cells in ankylosing spondylitis. Study-wide results and limits: Reported data indicate significant enrichment of disease-linked clones within matched ankylosing spondylitis synovial fluid. Made up of about eight highly homologous variants, a TCR beta motif appeared characteristic of ankylosing spondylitis blood. In reactive arthritis synovial fluid and blood, some motif variants had been reported before.

Trimming removed 5 bases from V and 10 bases from J; junction bases left unmatched: 14. The CDR3 runs 16 residues. The V and J genes are TRBV12-3 or TRBV12-4 and TRBJ2-1; the match to TRBD1 covers 10 bases. The receptor's source is a male donor with ankylosing spondylitis or in good health (not recorded which). Sequencing input: blood, either unsorted or a sorted T cell fraction (not recorded which). Here the CDR3 reads CASSLITGTGVREQFF. CDR3 DNA: TGTGCCAGCAGTCTAATTACCGGGACAGGGGTTAGGGAGCAGTTCTTC.